These 10 T cell receptor beta chains originate from one sample sequenced in a study of blood T cell repertoires in COVID-19. Sequencing was performed with immunoSEQ multiplex PCR; in TCRdb, only in-frame clones are kept and a portion is missing. The table lists under 130,000 clones, around 82% of them singletons. The sequencing input was peripheral blood. The receptors were gathered from a human donor in a cohort sampled during active or convalescent COVID-19.

In this sample, this clone is medium-sized. The rearrangement uses TRBV15 and TRBJ1-5; D may be TRBD1 (6 bases). Looked up from germline, CDR1 is LNHNV and CDR2 is YYDKDF (reference sequence). Trimming shortened V by 7 bases and J by 0 bases, and 13 bases separated the two germline ends. The CDR3 has 15 residues. CDR3 coding DNA: TGTGCCACCACCCCGGACAGAAATAGCAATCAGCCCCAGCATTTT. This gives the protein CATTPDRNSNQPQHF. Combining the CDR3 with reference TRBV15 and TRBJ1-5 gives the whole variable domain DAMVIQNPRYQVTQFGKPVTLSCSQTLNHNVMYWYQQKSSQAPKLLFHYYDKDFNNEADTPDNFQSRRPNTSFCFLDIRSPGLGDTAMYLCATTPDRNSNQPQHFGDGTRLSIL.

This clone was seen only a few times. CDR3 sequence: CASSESSSGGQFF. As DNA, the CDR3 is TGTGCCAGCAGTGAATCTTCTAGCGGGGGTCAGTTCTTC. The chain employs TRBV6-1 and TRBJ2-1; TRBD2 matches 10 bases. The CDR3 contains 13 residues. Germline-derived CDR1 and CDR2 are MNHNS and SASEGT. Unmatched junction bases numbered 5, after V lost 2 bases and J lost 13 bases.

The chain links TRBV5-5 to TRBJ2-2; weak D call: TRBD2 (6 bases). The germline gives CDR1 SGHKS, CDR2 YYEKEE (reference sequence). The CDR3 contains 16 residues. The V end was cut by 0 bases, the J end by 5 bases, with 14 bases between. The CDR3 region is CASSLDWRVWTGELFF. The CDR3 DNA reads as TGTGCCAGCAGCTTGGACTGGAGGGTATGGACCGGGGAGCTGTTTTTT.

This chain joins TRBV18 and TRBJ2-7; TRBD2 matches at 7 bases. Losses at the gene ends were 2 bases for V and 0 bases for J; bases not matched to a gene: 4. This CDR3 spans 15 amino acids. The V gene's germline CDR1 is KGHSH and CDR2 LQKENI. CDR3 bases: TGTGCCAGCTCACCAACTAGCGACACCTCCTACGAGCAGTACTTC. Its protein product is CASSPTSDTSYEQYF.

The chain joins TRBV11-2 to TRBJ2-3, with 13 bases aligning to TRBD2. Germline V gene lookup returns CDR1 SGHAT and CDR2 FQNNGV. J lost 5 bases, V lost 5 bases, and 7 bases had no gene match. This CDR3 has 16 residues. CDR3 amino acids: CASSTGTSGVLDTQYF. The CDR3 region has the DNA TGTGCCAGCAGCACCGGGACTAGCGGGGTTCTAGATACGCAGTATTTT.

DNA of the CDR3: TGTGCCAGTAGTTCTATGGGACTAGACAATGAGCAGTTCTTC. It specifies CASSSMGLDNEQFF. The chain couples TRBV19 to TRBJ2-1; 8 nucleotides align to TRBD2. The CDR3 is made up of 14 amino acids. Germline V gives CDR1 LNHDA, CDR2 SQIVND (reference sequence). V was clipped by 5 bases and J by 5 bases; unmatched bases: 5.

V and J are TRBV18 and TRBJ1-1; 7 nucleotides align to TRBD1. The CDR3 covers 14 residues. Germline V gene lookup returns CDR1 KGHSH and CDR2 LQKENI. V dropped 8 bases and J dropped 0; count of bases not matched to a gene: 6. The CDR3 loop reads CASVDRVMNTEAFF. The CDR3 DNA reads as TGTGCCAGCGTTGACAGGGTCATGAACACTGAAGCTTTCTTT.

This clone has a handful of counts. The chain employs TRBV18 and TRBJ1-3, with D uncertain. Germline CDR1 reads KGHSH; CDR2 reads LQKENI. V lost 2 bases and J 0 bases, leaving 20 bases between the germline ends. CDR3 size: 19 residues. CDR3 DNA: TGTGCCAGCTCACCAAGAGGAGGCGGCCAGCCCGTCTCTGGAAACACCATATATTTT. It specifies CASSPRGGGQPVSGNTIYF.

In its sample, this clone was seen a few times. This CDR3 reads CASSPTIAGNTEAFF. CDR3 sequence (DNA): TGTGCCAGCAGTCCTACCATTGCAGGGAACACTGAAGCTTTCTTT. This chain connects TRBV6-5 to TRBJ1-1; unclear D gene. Germline lookup yields CDR1 MNHEY and CDR2 SVGAGI. Trimming cost V 5 bases and J 1 base, with 14 bases left between them. This CDR3 is 15 amino acids long.

This rearrangement joins TRBV7-2 to TRBJ2-1; tentatively, D is TRBD2 (7 bases). From germline, CDR1 is SGHTA and CDR2 FQGNSA. Trimming cost V 7 bases and J 5 bases, with 15 bases left between them. The CDR3 contains 14 residues. CDR3 sequence reads: CASTGAGAHNEQFF. The CDR3 coding sequence is TGTGCCAGCACGGGCGCGGGGGCGCACAATGAGCAGTTCTTC. The full variable domain, its missing parts supplied by reference TRBV7-2 and TRBJ2-1, is GAGVSQSPSNKVTEKGKDVELRCDPISGHTALYWYRQSLGQGLEFLIYFQGNSAPDKSGLPSDRFSAERTGGSVSTLTIQRTQQEDSAVYLCASTGAGAHNEQFFGPGTRLTVL.